These 10 T cell receptor beta chains were all obtained from the same sample, sequenced in a study of T cell repertoires in cytomegalovirus infection (dated by TCRdb to between 2017 and 2020). TCRdb lists the instrument as Illumina HiSeq 1500. TCRdb handled the public reads itself, with Q25 trimming in fastp and clone calling in MiXCR, and kept productive beta chains. Duplicate CDR3 protein sequences are folded into a single record with the most common DNA and genes. The sample yields about 310,000 distinct CDR3 sequences; under 20% were counted once. Around 13% of the sample is in the top ten clones. The sample consisted of PBMCs. The source of these receptors is a human donor in good health (CMV status not recorded). Some clones in this sample may be carry-over from other donors' samples.

The chain joins TRBV20-1 to TRBJ2-3; D possibly corresponds to TRBD2 (5 bases). Germline CDR1 reads DFQATT; CDR2 reads SNEGSKA (reference sequence). The CDR3 spans 11 residues. V was trimmed by 6 bases and J by 6 bases, leaving 10 bases between them. This CDR3 reads CSAQLVDTQYF. CDR3 sequence (DNA): TGCAGTGCGCAACTAGTCGATACGCAGTATTTT.

Concerning this clonotype: One end of the junction varies from germline; a read error may be responsible. This rearrangement joins TRBV6-6 to TRBJ1-2; D is unresolved. The CDR3 has 15 amino acids. Germline V gene data show CDR1 as MNHNY and CDR2 as SVGAGI (reference sequence). This CDR3 is CASKNPELVSYDYTF. DNA of the CDR3: TGTGCCAGCAAAAACCCTGAGCTAGTATCCTATGACTACACCTTC.

The rearrangement joins TRBV25-1 to TRBJ1-1; TRBD1 matches at 9 bases. With 8 bases clipped from V and 5 bases from J, the junction kept 6 bases outside the gene matches. Germline CDR1 reads MGHDK; CDR2 reads SYGVNS. The CDR3 consists of 13 residues. The CDR3 sequence: CASLGQGRTEAFF. The CDR3 DNA reads TGTGCCAGCTTAGGACAGGGGCGGACTGAAGCTTTCTTT.

There are many counts of this clonotype. The chain has TRBV11-3 and TRBJ1-1; D not certain. The CDR3 sequence is 13 residues long. From germline, CDR1 is SGHNT and CDR2 YENEEA. V was trimmed by 3 bases and J by 1 base, leaving 6 bases between them. The chain's CDR3 is CASSLSANTEAFF. CDR3 nucleotides: TGTGCCAGCAGCTTGAGTGCGAACACTGAAGCTTTCTTT.

The sample holds a few counts of this clonotype. The chain carries TRBV28 and TRBJ2-5; TRBD2 might be the D (7 bases). The CDR3 is made up of 15 amino acids. Trimming removed 2 bases from V and 4 bases from J, with 14 bases in between. Germline values: CDR1 MDHEN, CDR2 SYDVKM. The DNA of the CDR3 is TGTGCCAGCAGTTTAACGCATGGGGGGGCAGAGACCCAGTACTTC. It translates to CASSLTHGGAETQYF.

This clonotype was counted ten times or more. This chain uses TRBV10-3 with TRBJ2-7; 8 nucleotides align to TRBD2. Trimming at V came to 10 bases and at J to 6 bases, leaving 8 bases not matched to a gene. Looked up from germline, CDR1 is ENHRY and CDR2 is SYGVKD. The CDR3 spans 12 residues. DNA of the CDR3: TGTGCCACCGGGACTAGTGGTCTCGAGCAGTACTTC. Protein product: CATGTSGLEQYF.

CDR3 DNA sequence: TGTGCCAGCAGCCCCCGGTGGGACAGGAATAATTCACCCCTCCACTTT. Translation: CASSPRWDRNNSPLHF. The J gene is TRBJ1-6, the V gene TRBV5-8; 8 bases line up with TRBD1. V was pared by 4 bases and J by 5 bases, with 8 bases of the junction left unmatched. This CDR3 has 16 residues. The V gene's germline CDR1 is SGHTS and CDR2 YDEGEE.

The table lists this clonotype with a few counts. This rearrangement joins TRBV19 to TRBJ2-2; 11 nucleotides match TRBD2. V shed 3 bases, J shed 1 base, and the junction held 7 bases outside the gene matches. The V gene's germline CDR1 is LNHDA and CDR2 SQIVND (reference sequence). The CDR3 has 18 amino acids. This CDR3 reads CASSIGLAGGRNTGELFF. Written as DNA, the CDR3 is TGTGCCAGTAGTATCGGCCTAGCGGGGGGCCGGAACACCGGGGAGCTGTTTTTT.

This clonotype turned up a few times. The chain carries TRBV6-5 and TRBJ2-2, with TRBD2 matching over 12 bases. The CDR3 loop spans 19 amino acids. Trimming cost V 5 bases and J 0 bases; bases outside gene matches: 10. Germline V gives CDR1 MNHEY, CDR2 SVGAGI. The CDR3 sequence: CASSPLAGGSFPNTGELFF. The DNA for the CDR3 is TGTGCCAGCAGTCCCCTAGCGGGGGGGTCCTTCCCGAACACCGGGGAGCTGTTTTTT.

This clonotype was seen ten or more times. The chain carries TRBV6-1 and TRBJ1-5, with D possibly matching TRBD1 (5 bases). Germline V gives CDR1 MNHNS, CDR2 SASEGT. The ends were cut back, 5 bases at V and 1 base at J, with 12 bases in the middle. The CDR3 sequence is 15 residues long. CDR3 residues: CASSPAGWSNQPQHF. The DNA of the CDR3 is TGTGCCAGCAGTCCCGCAGGGTGGAGCAATCAGCCCCAGCATTTT.